Listed below are T cell receptor beta chains from one sample, sequenced in a study of beta chain features in type 1 diabetes. Using immunoSEQ multiplex PCR, the repertoire was profiled, and TCRdb retains in-frame clones only, with some absent. The sample includes some 150,000 clones, roughly 48% of them seen just once. Sequencing was performed on Tregs from blood. These receptor sequences come from a young man in good health. Both conserved end residues are part of each CDR3. A D gene is named only where the DNA matches it firmly. Size is stated for part of the rows, as once, few or many counts, or as a class when the clone is expanded.

CDR3 DNA	CDR3 protein	D gene	clone size	V gene	J gene
TGTGCCAGCAGCCTGCAGGGACTAGCGGGATCAAATGAGCAGTTCTTC	CASSLQGLAGSNEQFF	TRBD2	few	TRBV7-2	TRBJ2-1
TGTGCCAGCAGCTTAACCCTAGGGGTGAACACCGGGGAGCTGTTTTTT	CASSLTLGVNTGELFF	NA	few	TRBV7-3	TRBJ2-2
TGTGCCAGCAGCCCTCGTCGGGGGGGGGCTGAAGCTTTCTTT	CASSPRRGGAEAFF	NA	NA	TRBV11-2	TRBJ1-1
TGCGCCAGCAGCCAAGCCCCCTTTGGAGGGAACACCGGGGAGCTGTTTTTT	CASSQAPFGGNTGELFF	NA	NA	TRBV4-1	TRBJ2-2
TGTGCCAGCAGCACCCGGGGACTAGCGGCGAACTACGAGCAGTACTTC	CASSTRGLAANYEQYF	TRBD2	NA	TRBV11-2	TRBJ2-7
TGTGCCAGCAGTGCTTGGGCAGGGGTCGGGGCCAACGTCCTGACTTTC	CASSAWAGVGANVLTF	NA	NA	TRBV2	TRBJ2-6
TGTGCCAGCAGTTTAGGACTAGCGGGAGGCGGAGAGACCCAGTACTTC	CASSLGLAGGGETQYF	TRBD2	NA	TRBV6-6	TRBJ2-5
TGTGCCAGCAACCCTTGGGACAGAAAAGAGACCCAGTACTTC	CASNPWDRKETQYF	TRBD1	few	TRBV5-6	TRBJ2-5
TGTGCCAGCAGCGCAGGGGGTGGGGCCAACGTCCTGACTTTC	CASSAGGGANVLTF	TRBD1	few	TRBV5-4	TRBJ2-6
TGTGCCAGCAGTTTTCGGGGGGGGAACAATGAGCAGTTCTTC	CASSFRGGNNEQFF	TRBD2	NA	TRBV27	TRBJ2-1
TGCGCCAGCAGCTTGGAAGGGGGACATCATGGCTACACCTTC	CASSLEGGHHGYTF	NA	NA	TRBV5-1	TRBJ1-2
TGCAGCGTTGAAATCCACCGGGGGGACGAGCAGTACTTC	CSVEIHRGDEQYF	TRBD2	few	TRBV29-1	TRBJ2-7
TGTGCCAGCAGCTTCAGACAGGCGAATAATTCACCCCTCCACTTT	CASSFRQANNSPLHF	NA	NA	TRBV13	TRBJ1-6
TGTGCCAGCAGCTTAGAGTTGAGCGGATCCTACGAGCAGTACTTC	CASSLELSGSYEQYF	NA	NA	TRBV11-2	TRBJ2-7
TGTGCCAGCAGCGCCAACCTCAGGGGCACTGAAGCTTTCTTT	CASSANLRGTEAFF	NA	few	TRBV11-1	TRBJ1-1
TGTGCCAGCAGCTTGCGGGACGGTCAAGAGACCCAGTACTTC	CASSLRDGQETQYF	NA	NA	TRBV7-9	TRBJ2-5
TGTGCCAGCTCACGCCAGGGTGGCTTGGACACTGAAGCTTTCTTT	CASSRQGGLDTEAFF	NA	NA	TRBV18	TRBJ1-1
TGTGCCAGCAGCTTGGTACATTCAGTGAACACTGAAGCTTTCTTT	CASSLVHSVNTEAFF	NA	NA	TRBV5-5	TRBJ1-1
TGTGCCAGCAGGTTAAATGAAAAACTGTTTTTT	CASRLNEKLFF	NA	NA	TRBV6-1	TRBJ1-4
TGCGCCAGCAGCCAATCGGGGACAAACTATGGCTACACCTTC	CASSQSGTNYGYTF	NA	NA	TRBV5-1	TRBJ1-2
TGTGCCAGCTCACCGACAGGATACGAGCAGTACTTC	CASSPTGYEQYF	NA	NA	TRBV18	TRBJ2-7
TGTGCCAGCAGCTCTGTGGGGCCAGATACGCAGTATTTT	CASSSVGPDTQYF	NA	NA	TRBV7-9	TRBJ2-3
TGTGCCAGCAGACTGAGACAGGGGAACACAGATACGCAGTATTTT	CASRLRQGNTDTQYF	TRBD1	NA	TRBV7-2	TRBJ2-3
TGTGCCAGCAGCCGGACCCCAGACAGAGAGCAGTTCTTC	CASSRTPDREQFF	NA	NA	TRBV7-7	TRBJ2-1
TGTGCCAGCAGGAATATGGCGGGGGGGCGCCATGAGCAGTTCTTC	CASRNMAGGRHEQFF	TRBD2	NA	TRBV6-1	TRBJ2-1
TGTGCCAGCAGCGGGGCCGGGACAGGGTGGGATGAGCAGTTCTTC	CASSGAGTGWDEQFF	TRBD1	NA	TRBV7-6	TRBJ2-1
TGTGCCAGCAGAGATAGCGGGAGGGCAAGAGATACGCAGTATTTT	CASRDSGRARDTQYF	TRBD2	NA	TRBV6-1	TRBJ2-3
TGTGCCAGCAGCAAGGGACTAGCGGGAGTAGAGACCCAGTACTTC	CASSKGLAGVETQYF	TRBD2	NA	TRBV7-2	TRBJ2-5
TGTGCCAGCAGCTCGCTCGGACAGGGGGCGTACGAGCAGTACTTC	CASSSLGQGAYEQYF	TRBD1	NA	TRBV7-9	TRBJ2-7
TGTGCCAGCAGTCTGTCCCCCAACAGGAACACCGGGGAGCTGTTTTTT	CASSLSPNRNTGELFF	NA	few	TRBV27	TRBJ2-2
TGTGCCAGCAGTTACCTAGCGGGAGTTGGGGAGCAGTTCTTC	CASSYLAGVGEQFF	TRBD2	NA	TRBV6-5	TRBJ2-1
TGCGCCAGCAGCTTGGGGGGCAGCGACGAGCAGTACTTC	CASSLGGSDEQYF	NA	NA	TRBV5-1	TRBJ2-7
TGCAGCGTTTACAGCGGAGTCAACTATGGCTACACCTTC	CSVYSGVNYGYTF	NA	NA	TRBV29-1	TRBJ1-2
TGTGCCAGCTCACTCCGACAGGGGGAGTACGAGCAGTACTTC	CASSLRQGEYEQYF	TRBD1	few	TRBV18	TRBJ2-7
TGTGCCAGTAGTATATTGGGGTACAGGGGGCTGGAGACCCAGTACTTC	CASSILGYRGLETQYF	TRBD1	once	TRBV19	TRBJ2-5
TGTGCCAGCAGTTTTATAGGCGGGAGGACAGATACGCAGTATTTT	CASSFIGGRTDTQYF	TRBD2	NA	TRBV27	TRBJ2-3
TGTGCCATCAGCGGGACAGCAGCGACTAGCGGAGAGACCCAGTACTTC	CAISGTAATSGETQYF	TRBD2	once	TRBV10-3	TRBJ2-5
TGTGCCAGTAGTATACAGGGCCTGAGCAATCAGCCCCAGCATTTT	CASSIQGLSNQPQHF	NA	few	TRBV19	TRBJ1-5
TGTGCCAGCAGCTTAGTATCTGTGAACACTGAAGCTTTCTTT	CASSLVSVNTEAFF	NA	NA	TRBV7-2	TRBJ1-1
TGCGCCAGCATGAGCTGGCGCGGGGGGGCCTACGAGCAGTACTTC	CASMSWRGGAYEQYF	TRBD2	NA	TRBV5-1	TRBJ2-7
TGCGCCAGCACAGACAGGGGGAACACTGAAGCTTTCTTT	CASTDRGNTEAFF	TRBD1	NA	TRBV5-1	TRBJ1-1
TGTGCCAGCAGTCCCTATTTCGAGGGGGATTCGCATTTT	CASSPYFEGDSHF	NA	NA	TRBV28	TRBJ1-5
TGTGCCAGCTCACCCCGACAGTTCCTGACTAATGAAAAACTGTTTTTT	CASSPRQFLTNEKLFF	NA	NA	TRBV18	TRBJ1-4
TGTGCCAGCAGTTACCTGGGCCTCTCTGGGGCCAACGTCCTGACTTTC	CASSYLGLSGANVLTF	NA	NA	TRBV6-5	TRBJ2-6
TGTGCCAGCAGTTTCACTAGCGGGAGTAACAATGAGCAGTTCTTC	CASSFTSGSNNEQFF	TRBD2	NA	TRBV28	TRBJ2-1
TGTGCCAGTACCCCCGCCACCCGGACACTCGGAAACACCATATATTTT	CASTPATRTLGNTIYF	NA	few	TRBV19	TRBJ1-3
TGTGCCAGCTCACCGGGGGCCGGCGGACGGGCTTTCTTT	CASSPGAGGRAFF	NA	NA	TRBV18	TRBJ1-1
TGTGCCAGCAGCGAGACAGAGTATGAGCAGTTCTTC	CASSETEYEQFF	NA	NA	TRBV7-8	TRBJ2-1
TGTGCCAGCAACCGGGACAGTTCGGTCTATGGCTACACCTTC	CASNRDSSVYGYTF	TRBD1	NA	TRBV7-2	TRBJ1-2
TGCGCCAGCAGCTTAGTCTACGGACAGGGAGGCGAAAAACTGTTTTTT	CASSLVYGQGGEKLFF	TRBD1	NA	TRBV5-1	TRBJ1-4
TGTGCCAGCAGCTTACCGAGGACTCGGTCTGGAAACACCATATATTTT	CASSLPRTRSGNTIYF	NA	NA	TRBV7-9	TRBJ1-3
TGTGCCAGCAGCCGCTGGAGGCAGGGGGTAGGAGAGACCCAGTACTTC	CASSRWRQGVGETQYF	TRBD1	NA	TRBV7-3	TRBJ2-5